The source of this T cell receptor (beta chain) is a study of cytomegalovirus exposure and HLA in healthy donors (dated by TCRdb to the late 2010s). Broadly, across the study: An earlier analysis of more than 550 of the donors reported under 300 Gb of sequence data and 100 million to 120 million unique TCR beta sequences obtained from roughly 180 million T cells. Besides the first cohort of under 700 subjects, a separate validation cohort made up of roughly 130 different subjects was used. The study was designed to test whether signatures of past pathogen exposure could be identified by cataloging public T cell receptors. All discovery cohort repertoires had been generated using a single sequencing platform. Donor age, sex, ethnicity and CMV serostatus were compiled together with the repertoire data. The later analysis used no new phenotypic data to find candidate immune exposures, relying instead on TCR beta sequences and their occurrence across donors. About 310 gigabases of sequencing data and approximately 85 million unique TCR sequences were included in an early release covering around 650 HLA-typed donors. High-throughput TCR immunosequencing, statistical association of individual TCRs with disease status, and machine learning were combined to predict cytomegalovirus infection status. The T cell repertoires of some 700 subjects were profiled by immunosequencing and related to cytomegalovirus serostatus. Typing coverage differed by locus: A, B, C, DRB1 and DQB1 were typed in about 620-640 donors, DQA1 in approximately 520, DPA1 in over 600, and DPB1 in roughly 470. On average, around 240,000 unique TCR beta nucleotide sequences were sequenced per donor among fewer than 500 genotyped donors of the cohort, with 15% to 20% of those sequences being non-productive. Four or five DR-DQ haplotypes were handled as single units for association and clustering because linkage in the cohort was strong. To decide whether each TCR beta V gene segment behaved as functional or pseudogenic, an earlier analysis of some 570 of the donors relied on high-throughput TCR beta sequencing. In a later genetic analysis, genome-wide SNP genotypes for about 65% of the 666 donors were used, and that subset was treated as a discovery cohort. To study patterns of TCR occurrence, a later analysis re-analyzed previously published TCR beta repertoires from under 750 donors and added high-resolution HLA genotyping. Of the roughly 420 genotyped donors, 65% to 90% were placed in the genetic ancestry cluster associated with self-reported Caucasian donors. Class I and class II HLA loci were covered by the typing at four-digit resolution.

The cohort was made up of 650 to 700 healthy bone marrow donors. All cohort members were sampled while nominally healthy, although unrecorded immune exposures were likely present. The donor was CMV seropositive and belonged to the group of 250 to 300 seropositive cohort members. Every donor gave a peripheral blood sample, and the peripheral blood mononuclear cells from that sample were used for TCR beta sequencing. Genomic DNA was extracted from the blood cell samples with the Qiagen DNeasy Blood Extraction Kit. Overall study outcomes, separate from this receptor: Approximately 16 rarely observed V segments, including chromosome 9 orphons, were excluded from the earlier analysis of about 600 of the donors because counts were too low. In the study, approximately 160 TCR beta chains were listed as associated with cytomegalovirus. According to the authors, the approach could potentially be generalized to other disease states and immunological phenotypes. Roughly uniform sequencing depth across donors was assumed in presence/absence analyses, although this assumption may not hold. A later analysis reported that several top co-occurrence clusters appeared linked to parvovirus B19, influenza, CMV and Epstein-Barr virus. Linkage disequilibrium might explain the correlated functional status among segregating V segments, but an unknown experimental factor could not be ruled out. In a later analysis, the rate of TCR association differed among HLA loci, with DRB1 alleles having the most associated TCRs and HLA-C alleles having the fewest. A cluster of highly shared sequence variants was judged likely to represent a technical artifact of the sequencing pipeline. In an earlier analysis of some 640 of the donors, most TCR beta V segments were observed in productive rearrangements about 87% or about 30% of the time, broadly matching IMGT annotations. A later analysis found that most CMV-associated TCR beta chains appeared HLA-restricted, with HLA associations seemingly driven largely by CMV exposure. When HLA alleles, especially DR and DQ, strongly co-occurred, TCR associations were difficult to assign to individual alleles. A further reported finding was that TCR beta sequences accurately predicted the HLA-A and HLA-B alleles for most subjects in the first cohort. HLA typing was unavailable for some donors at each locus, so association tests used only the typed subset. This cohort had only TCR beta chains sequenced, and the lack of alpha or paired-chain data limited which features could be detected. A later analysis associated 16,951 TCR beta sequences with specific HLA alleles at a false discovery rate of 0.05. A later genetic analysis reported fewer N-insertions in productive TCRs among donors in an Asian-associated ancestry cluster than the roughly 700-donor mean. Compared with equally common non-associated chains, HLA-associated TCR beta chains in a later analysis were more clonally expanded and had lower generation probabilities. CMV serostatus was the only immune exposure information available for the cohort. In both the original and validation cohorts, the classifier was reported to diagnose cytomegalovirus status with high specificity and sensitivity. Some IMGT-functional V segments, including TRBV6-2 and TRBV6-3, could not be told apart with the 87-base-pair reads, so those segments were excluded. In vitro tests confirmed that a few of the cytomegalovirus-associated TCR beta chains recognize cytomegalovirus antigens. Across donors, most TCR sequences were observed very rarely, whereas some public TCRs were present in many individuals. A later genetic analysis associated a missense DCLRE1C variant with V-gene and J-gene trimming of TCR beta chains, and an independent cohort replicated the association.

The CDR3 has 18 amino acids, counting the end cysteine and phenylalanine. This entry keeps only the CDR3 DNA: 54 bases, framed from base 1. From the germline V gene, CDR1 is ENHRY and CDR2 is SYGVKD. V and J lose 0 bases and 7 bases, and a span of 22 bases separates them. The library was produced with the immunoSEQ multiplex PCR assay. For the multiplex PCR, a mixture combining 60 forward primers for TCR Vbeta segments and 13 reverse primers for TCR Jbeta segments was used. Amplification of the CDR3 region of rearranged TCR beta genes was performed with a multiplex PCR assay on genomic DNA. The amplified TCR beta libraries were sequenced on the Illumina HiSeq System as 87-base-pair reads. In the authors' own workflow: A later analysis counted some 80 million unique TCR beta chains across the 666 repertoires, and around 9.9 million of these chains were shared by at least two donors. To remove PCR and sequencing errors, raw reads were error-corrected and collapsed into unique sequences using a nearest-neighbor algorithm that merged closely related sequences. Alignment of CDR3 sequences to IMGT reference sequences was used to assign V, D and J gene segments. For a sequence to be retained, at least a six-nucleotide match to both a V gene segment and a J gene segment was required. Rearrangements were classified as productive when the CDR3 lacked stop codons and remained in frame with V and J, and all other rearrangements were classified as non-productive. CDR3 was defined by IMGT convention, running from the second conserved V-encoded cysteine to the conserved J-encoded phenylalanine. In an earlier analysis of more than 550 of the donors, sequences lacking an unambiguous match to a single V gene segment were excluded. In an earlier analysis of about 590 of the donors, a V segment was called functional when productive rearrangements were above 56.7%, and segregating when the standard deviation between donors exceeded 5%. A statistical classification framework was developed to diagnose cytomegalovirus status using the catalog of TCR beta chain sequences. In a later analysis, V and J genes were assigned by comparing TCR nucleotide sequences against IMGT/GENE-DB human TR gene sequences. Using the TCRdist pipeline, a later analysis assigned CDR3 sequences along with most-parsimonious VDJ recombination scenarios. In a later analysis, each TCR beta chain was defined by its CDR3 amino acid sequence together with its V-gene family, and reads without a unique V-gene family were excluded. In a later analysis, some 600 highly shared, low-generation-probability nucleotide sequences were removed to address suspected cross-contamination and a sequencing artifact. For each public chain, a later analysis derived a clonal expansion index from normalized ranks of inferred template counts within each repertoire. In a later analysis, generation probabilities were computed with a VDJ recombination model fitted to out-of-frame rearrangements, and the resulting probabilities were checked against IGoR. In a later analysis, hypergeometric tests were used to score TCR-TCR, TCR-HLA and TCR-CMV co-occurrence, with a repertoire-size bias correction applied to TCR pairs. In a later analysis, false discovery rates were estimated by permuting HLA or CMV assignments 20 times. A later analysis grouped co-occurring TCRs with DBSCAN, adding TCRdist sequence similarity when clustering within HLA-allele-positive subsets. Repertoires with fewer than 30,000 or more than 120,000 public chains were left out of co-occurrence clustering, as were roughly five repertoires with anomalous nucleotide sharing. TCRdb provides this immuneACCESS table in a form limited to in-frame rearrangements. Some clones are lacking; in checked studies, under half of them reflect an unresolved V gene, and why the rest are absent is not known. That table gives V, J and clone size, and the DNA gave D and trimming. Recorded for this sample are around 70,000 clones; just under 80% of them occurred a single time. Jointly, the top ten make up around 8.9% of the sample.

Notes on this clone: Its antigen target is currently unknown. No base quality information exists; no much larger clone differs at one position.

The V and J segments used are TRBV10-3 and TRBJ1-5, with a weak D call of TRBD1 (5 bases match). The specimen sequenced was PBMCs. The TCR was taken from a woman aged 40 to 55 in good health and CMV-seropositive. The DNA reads TGTGCCATCAGTGAGTCGTCGGGGGGGATTGCGGGAAGACAGCCCCAGCATTTT. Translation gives CAISESSGGIAGRQPQHF.